One sample yielded the 16 T cell receptor beta chains listed below, sequenced in a study of T cell responses to AZD1222 COVID-19 vaccine. Sequenced by immunoSEQ multiplex PCR; TCRdb stores in-frame clones only, minus some. There are around 70,000 clones in the sample; 60% to 85% occur only once, and around 20% lies in the top ten. This material consisted of peripheral blood, taken on day 0 of MenACWY control vaccination. These TCRs come from an adult in good health.

The gene calls are TRBV29-1 and TRBJ2-7; possibly TRBD1 for D (6 bases). The CDR3 has 13 residues. Trimming stripped 6 bases from V and 5 bases from J, with 17 bases between. CDR1 is SQVTM and CDR2 is ANQGSEA in the germline V gene. The CDR3 region has the DNA TGCAGCGTCGCCACCGGGACAAGGAACGAGCAGTACTTC. Protein: CSVATGTRNEQYF.

V gene TRBV7-9 combines with J gene TRBJ1-4; D may be TRBD1 (5 bases). Trimming left V 2 bases short and J 0 bases short, with 13 bases between. Germline loops: CDR1 SEHNR, CDR2 FQNEAQ (reference sequence). The CDR3 contains 17 residues. In DNA form, the CDR3 reads TGTGCCAGCAGCTTATATGGGGACTCTGCAACTAATGAAAAACTGTTTTTT. Protein: CASSLYGDSATNEKLFF.

The chain employs TRBV27 and TRBJ1-2; perhaps TRBD1 as D (5 bases). The germline V and J ends were trimmed by 6 bases and 5 bases, with 13 bases remaining between them. The CDR3 consists of 13 residues. Germline CDR1 reads MNHEY; CDR2 reads SMNVEV (reference sequence). The CDR3 DNA is TGTGCCAGCAGACCAGGGTACGGGTATGGCTACACCTTC. Translated, it gives CASRPGYGYGYTF.

The genes are TRBV4-1 and TRBJ2-6, with D possibly being TRBD1 (6 bases). This CDR3 is built from 21 residues. The germline V and J ends were trimmed by 3 bases and 0 bases, with 24 bases remaining between them. Germline V lookup: CDR1 MGHRA, CDR2 YSYEKL. CDR3 region: CASSHVPGVADRPSGANVLTF. CDR3 DNA sequence: TGCGCCAGCAGCCATGTGCCTGGGGTCGCTGACAGGCCCTCTGGGGCCAACGTCCTGACTTTC.

This chain connects TRBV15 to TRBJ2-1; perhaps TRBD1 as D (6 bases). CDR3 length: 16 amino acids. The germline V and J ends were trimmed by 0 bases and 7 bases, with 16 bases remaining between them. Germline lookup yields CDR1 LNHNV and CDR2 YYDKDF (reference sequence). CDR3 bases: TGTGCCACCAGCAGAGAAGGTACAGGGAAGTGGAATGAGCAGTTCTTC. This gives the protein CATSREGTGKWNEQFF.

The chain is built from TRBV9 and TRBJ2-5, with 7 bases matching TRBD2. This CDR3 spans 15 amino acids. V dropped 2 bases and J dropped 2; count of bases not matched to a gene: 6. Germline V gene data show CDR1 as SGDLS and CDR2 as YYNGEE. CDR3 DNA sequence: TGTGCCAGCAGCGTCAATAGCGGGCCTCAAGAGACCCAGTACTTC. This translates into CASSVNSGPQETQYF.

The chain recombines TRBV7-2 with TRBJ1-2; TRBD1 is a possible D gene (6 bases). This CDR3 region has 13 residues. The V end was cut by 3 bases, the J end by 3 bases, with 8 bases between. The germline V gene encodes CDR1 SGHTA and CDR2 FQGNSA. CDR3 in amino acids: CASSLRQDYGYTF. The CDR3 DNA follows: TGTGCCAGCAGCTTGCGACAGGACTATGGCTACACCTTC.

This clone showed up just once. CDR3 in DNA: TGTGCCAGCAGTCGAAGTCCACAGGGGGCAAATTCACCCCTCCACTTT. Its protein product is CASSRSPQGANSPLHF. This chain connects TRBV27 to TRBJ1-6; 9 positions match TRBD1. Unmatched junction bases numbered 9, after V lost 5 bases and J lost 7 bases. From germline, CDR1 is MNHEY and CDR2 SMNVEV (reference sequence). This CDR3 comprises 16 residues.

The rearrangement joins TRBV7-9 to TRBJ2-3; 9 bases are shared with TRBD2. This CDR3 is built from 14 residues. CDR1 is SEHNR, CDR2 FQNEAQ, per germline (reference sequence). Trimming removed 3 bases from V and 4 bases from J; junction bases left unmatched: 2. DNA of the CDR3: TGTGCCAGCAGCTTTAGCGGGAGCGCAGATACGCAGTATTTT. Translation: CASSFSGSADTQYF.

This clone is a singleton in its sample. V usage is TRBV7-3 and J usage is TRBJ2-1; 8 positions agree with TRBD1. This CDR3 region has 13 residues. The V gene end was trimmed by 5 bases and the J gene end by 8 bases; junction bases not matched to a gene: 5. Germline V gene data show CDR1 as SGHTA and CDR2 as FQGTGA. The CDR3 reads CASSAQTGDEQFF. CDR3 nucleotides: TGTGCCAGCAGCGCCCAGACAGGGGATGAGCAGTTCTTC. Combining the CDR3 with reference TRBV7-3 and TRBJ2-1 gives the whole variable domain GAGVSQTPSNKVTEKGKYVELRCDPISGHTALYWYRQSLGQGPEFLIYFQGTGAADDSGLPNDRFFAVRPEGSVSTLKIQRTERGDSAVYLCASSAQTGDEQFFGPGTRLTVL.

This chain joins TRBV6-5 and TRBJ2-7, with D hard to call. Trimming removed 5 bases at V and 2 bases at J, with 10 bases between. This CDR3 comprises 13 residues. Germline V gives CDR1 MNHEY, CDR2 SVGAGI. The CDR3 reads CASSRALTYEQYF. CDR3 DNA sequence: TGTGCCAGCAGTCGGGCCCTGACCTACGAGCAGTACTTC.

This clone was detected only once. The rearrangement links TRBV5-1 to TRBJ2-7, with 8 bases aligning to TRBD2. CDR3 length: 16 residues. Trimming at V came to 2 bases and at J to 3 bases, leaving 10 bases not matched to a gene. The germline V gene encodes CDR1 SGHRS and CDR2 YFSETQ. The CDR3 reads CASSLYGGADHYEQYF. The CDR3 DNA follows: TGCGCCAGCAGCTTATACGGGGGGGCCGATCACTACGAGCAGTACTTC.

The V gene is TRBV9, the J gene TRBJ1-1; no definite D call. This CDR3 contains 13 residues. Germline V gene lookup returns CDR1 SGDLS and CDR2 YYNGEE. V dropped 0 bases and J dropped 0 bases, with 3 bases sitting between them. CDR3 loop: CASSVALNTEAFF. For the CDR3, the DNA is TGTGCCAGCAGCGTAGCCTTGAACACTGAAGCTTTCTTT.

DNA of the CDR3: TGTGCCAGCAGCTTAGACGGGGGACAGGGGAATTCACCCCTCCACTTT. It encodes CASSLDGGQGNSPLHF. The rearrangement uses TRBV7-9 and TRBJ1-6, with 10 bases matching TRBD1. This CDR3 is built from 16 residues. Germline V gene data show CDR1 as SEHNR and CDR2 as FQNEAQ (reference sequence). Trimming cost V 1 base and J 7 bases; bases outside gene matches: 4.

The chain carries TRBV11-2 and TRBJ1-1; no clear D gene. V lost 4 bases to trimming and J lost 2 bases, with 17 bases between them. The CDR3 length is 16 residues. Per the germline V gene, CDR1 is SGHAT and CDR2 is FQNNGV. CDR3 loop: CASSSAPAGSNTEAFF. The CDR3, as DNA: TGTGCCAGCAGCTCAGCCCCCGCAGGTTCTAACACTGAAGCTTTCTTT.

The chain combines TRBV7-2 with TRBJ2-3; D perhaps matches TRBD2 (5 bases). The CDR3 has 14 residues. V was pared by 2 bases and J by 1 base, with 7 bases between. CDR1 is SGHTA, CDR2 FQGNSA, per germline. CDR3 sequence reads: CASSLTRGTDTQYF. CDR3 bases: TGTGCCAGCAGCTTAACGCGGGGCACAGATACGCAGTATTTT.